The text below deals with one T cell receptor beta chain. The table came from immunoSEQ multiplex PCR; TCRdb's copy has only in-frame clones and leaves some out. The sample has approximately 270,000 clones; approximately 83% are singletons. This sample stems from a study of blood T cell repertoires in COVID-19. Overall study: The United States, Italy and Spain were the sources of the acute and convalescent COVID-19 samples.

The CDR3 has 15 residues. V trimming: 4 bases; J trimming: 4 bases; junction bases outside the gene matches: 5. Per germline, CDR1 MNHEY and CDR2 SVGAGI. The sequence came from a man older than 75 with acute or convalescent COVID-19. This chain uses TRBV6-5 with TRBJ2-5; 11 bases agree with TRBD2. The sequenced sample was peripheral blood. CDR3 region: CASSLGLAVLETQYF. DNA for the CDR3: TGTGCCAGCAGTTTGGGACTAGCGGTCCTAGAGACCCAGTACTTC.